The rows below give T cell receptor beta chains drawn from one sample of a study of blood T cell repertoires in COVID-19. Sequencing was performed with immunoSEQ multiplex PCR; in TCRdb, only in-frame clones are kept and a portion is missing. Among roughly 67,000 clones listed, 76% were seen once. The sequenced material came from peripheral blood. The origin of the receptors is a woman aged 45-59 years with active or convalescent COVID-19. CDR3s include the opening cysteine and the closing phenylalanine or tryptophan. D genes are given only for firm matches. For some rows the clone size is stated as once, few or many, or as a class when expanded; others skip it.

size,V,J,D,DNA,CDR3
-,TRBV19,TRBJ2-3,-,TGTGCCAGTACCCCCCGAGGGGGCGGGGGCACAGATACGCAGTATTTT,CASTPRGGGGTDTQYF
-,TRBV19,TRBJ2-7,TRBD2,TGTGCCAGTAGCCTAATCAGTAGCGGGAGGGACGAGCAGTACTTC,CASSLISSGRDEQYF
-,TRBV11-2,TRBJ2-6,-,TGTGCCAGCAGCCCGAGTGCCCTCGGGGCCAACGTCCTGACTTTC,CASSPSALGANVLTF
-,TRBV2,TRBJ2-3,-,TGTGCCAGCAGCCCCAGGGCGGGAAGCACAGATACGCAGTATTTT,CASSPRAGSTDTQYF
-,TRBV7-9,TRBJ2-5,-,TGTGCCAGCAGCCATGTGGGCAGGGAAGAGACCCAGTACTTC,CASSHVGREETQYF
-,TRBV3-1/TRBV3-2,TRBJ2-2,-,TGTGCCAGCAGCCTCAAGCTGGACACCGGGGAGCTGTTTTTT,CASSLKLDTGELFF
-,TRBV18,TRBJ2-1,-,TGTGCCAGCTCACCATTAGACCCAGCGGTAGGGCAGTTCTTC,CASSPLDPAVGQFF
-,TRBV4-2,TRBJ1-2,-,TGTGCCAGCAGCCAAGGGGTCTGGGAGGATGGCTACACCTTC,CASSQGVWEDGYTF
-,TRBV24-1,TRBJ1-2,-,TGTGCCACCAGTGATGAAGGGGTATGGTATGGCTACACCTTC,CATSDEGVWYGYTF
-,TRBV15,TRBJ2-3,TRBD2,TGTGCCACCAGCCGGACTAGCGGGAGAATAAATACGCAGTATTTT,CATSRTSGRINTQYF
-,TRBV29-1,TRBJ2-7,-,TGCAGCGTCGCCGTATCTCAGGGCTCCTACGAGCAGTACTTC,CSVAVSQGSYEQYF
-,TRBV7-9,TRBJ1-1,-,TGTGCCAGCAGCTTAGTTCCAGAGAACACTGAAGCTTTCTTT,CASSLVPENTEAFF
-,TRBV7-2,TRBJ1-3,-,TGTGCCAGCAGTCCAGTTGTCGCCTCTGGAAACACCATATATTTT,CASSPVVASGNTIYF
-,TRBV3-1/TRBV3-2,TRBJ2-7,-,TGTGCCAGCAGCCAAGTAGGGACGGGACTTTACGAGCAGTACTTC,CASSQVGTGLYEQYF
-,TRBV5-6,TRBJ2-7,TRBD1,TGTGCCAGCAGCTTGGTTTCTGGACAGGGAGTTTTCAGCGAGCAGTACTTC,CASSLVSGQGVFSEQYF
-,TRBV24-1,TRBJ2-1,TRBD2,TGTGCCACCAGTGCCCTAGGACTAGCGGGCTACAATGAGCAGTTCTTC,CATSALGLAGYNEQFF
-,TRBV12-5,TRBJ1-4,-,TGTGCTAGTGGTTTGGTACTGGCGCAGGGCGTAGGTGAAAAACTGTTTTTT,CASGLVLAQGVGEKLFF
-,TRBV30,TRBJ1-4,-,TGTGCCTGGAACAGGGCGGCGGAAAAACTGTTTTTT,CAWNRAAEKLFF
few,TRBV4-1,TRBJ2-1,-,TGCGCCAGCAGCCATTTCTTCTTCCGGGACAAGGGGCGATTTGGGCAGTTCTTC,CASSHFFFRDKGRFGQFF
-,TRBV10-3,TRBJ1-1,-,TGTGCCATCAGTGAGTCCAGGGTGGGCACTGAAGCTTTCTTT,CAISESRVGTEAFF
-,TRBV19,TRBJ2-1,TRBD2,TGTGCCAGTAGCCGGGACTACGTTGTGAATGAGCAGTTCTTC,CASSRDYVVNEQFF
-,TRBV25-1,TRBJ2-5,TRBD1,TGTGCCAGCACCCGGACAGGCCAAGAGACCCAGTACTTC,CASTRTGQETQYF
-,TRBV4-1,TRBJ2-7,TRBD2,TGCGCCAGCAGGGGTCGGAGTGGGACTAGCGGCTACGAGCAGTACTTC,CASRGRSGTSGYEQYF
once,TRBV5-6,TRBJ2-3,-,TGTGCCAGCAGCTTGGCAGGGTCCCTCTTCACAGATACGCAGTATTTT,CASSLAGSLFTDTQYF
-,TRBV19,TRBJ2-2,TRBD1,TGTGCCAGTAGTTCCTACAGGGGGCGCAGTACCGGGGAGCTGTTTTTT,CASSSYRGRSTGELFF
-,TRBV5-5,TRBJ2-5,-,TGTGCCAGCAGCTTGGCTCAGGGCCTGCTGGAGACCCAGTACTTC,CASSLAQGLLETQYF
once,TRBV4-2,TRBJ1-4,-,TGTGCCAGCAGCCCGACAGCCAAGGCTGAAAAACTGTTTTTT,CASSPTAKAEKLFF
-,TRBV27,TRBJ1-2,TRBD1,TGTGCCAGCAGTCTAAAGACAGGGCTAAACTATGGCTACACCTTC,CASSLKTGLNYGYTF
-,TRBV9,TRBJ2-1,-,TGTGCCAGCAGCGTAGGAGAGTACAATGAGCAGTTCTTC,CASSVGEYNEQFF
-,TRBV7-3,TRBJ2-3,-,TGTGCCAGCAGCCAAGACAGGTTCACAGATACGCAGTATTTT,CASSQDRFTDTQYF
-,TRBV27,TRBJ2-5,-,TGTGCCAGCAGGCCCGGGACAACCAAAGATGGGACCCAGTACTTC,CASRPGTTKDGTQYF
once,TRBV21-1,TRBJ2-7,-,TGTGCCAGCAGCAAAGGGCGGGGGAGGGACTACGAGCAGTACTTC,CASSKGRGRDYEQYF
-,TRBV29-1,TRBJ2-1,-,TGCAGCGTGGCCGACAATGAGCAGTTCTTC,CSVADNEQFF
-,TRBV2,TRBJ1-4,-,TGTGCCAGCAGTGAAGCGCCTGGGAGCACCGAAAAACTGTTTTTT,CASSEAPGSTEKLFF
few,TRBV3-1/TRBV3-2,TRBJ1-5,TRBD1,TGTGCCAGCAGCCCGACAGGGGGAAGCAATCAGCCCCAGCATTTT,CASSPTGGSNQPQHF
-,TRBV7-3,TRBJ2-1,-,TGTGCCAGCAGCTTCGGACATGGGGGCGGCAATGAGCAGTTCTTC,CASSFGHGGGNEQFF
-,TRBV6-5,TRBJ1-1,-,TGTGCCAGCAGCCGGACAGTGAACACTGAAGCTTTCTTT,CASSRTVNTEAFF
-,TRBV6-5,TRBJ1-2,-,TGTGCCAGCAGAAAAAGGGGAGGCAACTATGGCTACACCTTC,CASRKRGGNYGYTF
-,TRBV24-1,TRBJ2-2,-,TGTGCCACCAGTGGAGGCGGAGCCACCGGGGAGCTGTTTTTT,CATSGGGATGELFF
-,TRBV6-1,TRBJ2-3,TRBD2,TGTGCCAGCAGTGAAAGCGGGGGGTGGGATACGCAGTATTTT,CASSESGGWDTQYF
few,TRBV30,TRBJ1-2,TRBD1,TGTGCCTGGACAACAGGGGGCGGGAACTATGGCTACACCTTC,CAWTTGGGNYGYTF
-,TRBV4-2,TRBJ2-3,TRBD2,TGTGCCAGCAGCTATATAGCGGGAGGGACAGATACGCAGTATTTT,CASSYIAGGTDTQYF
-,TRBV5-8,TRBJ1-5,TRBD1,TGTGCCAGCAGCTTCTGGACAGGGGGCGCCGGGAATCAGCCCCAGCATTTT,CASSFWTGGAGNQPQHF
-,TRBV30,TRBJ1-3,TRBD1,TGTGCCTGGAGTACGAAACAGGGGACCCCCTCTGGAAACACCATATATTTT,CAWSTKQGTPSGNTIYF
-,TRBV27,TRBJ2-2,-,TGTGCCAGCAGTCGGGCGCAGGGGCCCGGGGAGCTGTTTTTT,CASSRAQGPGELFF
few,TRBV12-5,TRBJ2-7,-,TGTGCTAGTGGTTTAACAGGGCAGATTTCCTACGAGCAGTACTTC,CASGLTGQISYEQYF
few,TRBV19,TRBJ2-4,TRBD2,TGTGCCAGTAGTATGCATGGCAGGCGGGAGAAGATCGACATTCAGTACTTC,CASSMHGRREKIDIQYF
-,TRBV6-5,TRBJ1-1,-,TGTGCCAGCAGTTACTATGGGGCGAGAACCACTGAAGCTTTCTTT,CASSYYGARTTEAFF
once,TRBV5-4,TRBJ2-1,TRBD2,TGTGCCAGCAGCTCAGGCGGCAGCGGGAGCTCCTACAATGAGCAGTTCTTC,CASSSGGSGSSYNEQFF
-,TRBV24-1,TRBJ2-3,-,TGTGCCACCAGTGATTTTAACAGGGCAGGTGGAGATACGCAGTATTTT,CATSDFNRAGGDTQYF
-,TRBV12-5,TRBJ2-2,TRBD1,TGTGCTAGTCGACCCACAGGGGGAAACACCGGGGAGCTGTTTTTT,CASRPTGGNTGELFF
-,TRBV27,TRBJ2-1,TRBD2,TGTGCCAGCAGGGACTTGGGGGAGGGAGATGAGCAGTTCTTC,CASRDLGEGDEQFF
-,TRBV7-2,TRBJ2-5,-,TGTGCCAGCAGCTTATCCAGCGGTTTGAGGGAGACCCAGTACTTC,CASSLSSGLRETQYF
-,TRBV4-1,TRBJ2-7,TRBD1,TGCGCCAGCAGCCAGGTGGGGGACAGTTTGGGGTCCTACGAGCAGTACTTC,CASSQVGDSLGSYEQYF